Following are 11 T cell receptor beta chains from one sample sequenced in a study of regulatory T cells in long-lasting Graves disease. CDR3-region Arm-PCR and iRepertoire HTBI primers produced the TCR beta libraries. TCRdb reprocessed the multiplex PCR reads via MiXCR and lists one record per CDR3 protein. The table includes hundreds of thousands of distinct CDR3 sequences, roughly 14% detected once. The time point is: newly diagnosed GD, antithyroid drugs for less than 3 months. Extracted PBMC RNA gave rise to the TCR library. These same data were also listed under a study on T cells in Graves' hyperthyroidism and ophthalmopathy.

Sequencing used peripheral blood mononuclear cells (PBMCs), obtained at new diagnosis, from a patient treated with antithyroid drugs. These receptors were collected from a man aged 25 to 45 with Graves disease.

There are many counts of this clonotype. The chain uses TRBV4-1 and TRBJ2-5; the match to TRBD1 covers 11 bases. Germline values: CDR1 MGHRA, CDR2 YSYEKL. The CDR3 totals 16 residues. With V trimmed by 0 bases and J by 2 bases, 2 bases remained unmatched. The chain's CDR3 is CASSQDGTGGQETQYF. Here the CDR3 DNA reads TGCGCCAGCAGCCAAGACGGGACAGGGGGGCAAGAGACCCAGTACTTC.

This clonotype has a count of ten or more. The chain couples TRBV2 to TRBJ1-1; the match to TRBD1 covers 8 bases. Germline lookup yields CDR1 SNHLY and CDR2 FYNNEI. The CDR3 runs 17 residues. J gave up 3 bases and V 2 bases, and 11 bases lay outside the gene matches. Written as DNA, the CDR3 is TGTGCCAGCAGTGAATGGGCGACAGGGGCCGGGGACACTGAAGCTTTCTTT. It codes for CASSEWATGAGDTEAFF.

This clonotype was seen at least ten times. This sequence joins TRBV7-2 and TRBJ2-5; maybe TRBD2 (7 bases). Germline CDR1 reads SGHTA; CDR2 reads FQGNSA. The CDR3 has 16 amino acids. V was clipped by 1 base and J by 2 bases, with 14 bases between them. CDR3 nucleotides: TGTGCCAGCAGCTTAGGCGAGGGAGGGGGGCAAGAGACCCAGTACTTC. Encoded protein: CASSLGEGGGQETQYF.

To note about this clonotype: Because the CDR3 is missing its conserved closing phenylalanine or tryptophan, this is likely a read error. The DNA is left out, because the CDR3 cannot be placed on it with certainty; the CDR3 is given as TCRdb lists it. The chain employs TRBV28 and TRBJ2-1. Germline assignment: CDR1 MDHEN and CDR2 SYDVKM. Both ends counted, the CDR3 spans 8 residues. CDR3 amino acids: CASRITIG.

For this clonotype: A much bigger clone sits one base away, suggesting this may be a read error. Because the CDR3's place on the DNA is in doubt, the DNA is left out and the CDR3 is given as listed by TCRdb. This chain connects TRBV5-1 to TRBJ2-3; no DNA check was done on the table's D call, TRBD2. Ends included, the CDR3 has 19 residues. CDR1 SGHRS and CDR2 YFSETQ come from the germline V gene. CDR3 residues: CASSFGFGSSGTSTDTRYF.

The chain couples TRBV4-1 to TRBJ2-7; the match to TRBD1 covers 9 bases. The CDR3 consists of 14 residues. Germline trimming cut 1 base from V and 4 bases from J; bases unmatched to any gene: 2. From germline, CDR1 is MGHRA and CDR2 YSYEKL. CDR3 amino acids: CASSQGQGEYEQYF. The CDR3 DNA reads TGCGCCAGCAGCCAAGGACAGGGGGAATACGAGCAGTACTTC.

The rearrangement links TRBV19 to TRBJ1-1; D remains unclear. Germline V lookup: CDR1 LNHDA, CDR2 SQIVND (reference sequence). Trimming left V 3 bases short and J 8 bases short, with 10 bases between. The CDR3 is 12 residues long. The DNA of the CDR3 is TGTGCCAGTAGTATTGGAGGAGCCGAAGCTTTCTTT. This codes for CASSIGGAEAFF.

This clonotype was seen many times. The rearrangement uses TRBV6-5 and TRBJ1-5; D gene uncertain. V was cut by 2 bases and J by 7 bases, with 9 bases left in between. Germline CDR1 and CDR2: MNHEY and SVGAGI. This CDR3 region has 13 residues. The CDR3 DNA reads as TGTGCCAGCAGTTACGAGGTTGGGCAGCCCCAGCATTTT. Its protein is CASSYEVGQPQHF.

The V and J genes are TRBV19 and TRBJ2-6; D is uncertain. The CDR3 length is 16 residues. With 5 bases removed from V and 0 bases from J, the gap between germline ends came to 11 bases. Germline CDR1 is LNHDA and CDR2 is SQIVND (reference sequence). This CDR3 is CASSPTQSSGANVLTF. The CDR3 region has the DNA TGTGCCAGTAGTCCAACCCAGAGCTCTGGGGCCAACGTCCTGACTTTC. The variable domain in full, with the rest retrieved from reference TRBV19 and TRBJ2-6, is DGGITQSPKYLFRKEGQNVTLSCEQNLNHDAMYWYRQDPGQGLRLIYYSQIVNDFQKGDIAEGYSVSREKKESFPLTVTSAQKNPTAFYLCASSPTQSSGANVLTFGAGSRLTVL.

The V call is TRBV3-1, the J call TRBJ1-6, with 7 bases matching TRBD1. Germline CDR1 LGHDT, CDR2 YNNKEL (reference sequence). Trimming took 1 base from V and 10 from J; bases not matched to a gene: 16. CDR3 length: 18 amino acids. The CDR3 is CASSQVLNTGQLRSPLHF. Written as DNA, the CDR3 is TGTGCCAGCAGCCAAGTCCTGAATACGGGACAGTTGAGATCACCCCTCCACTTT.

This clonotype was seen ten or more times. V usage is TRBV7-2 and J usage is TRBJ2-1; 8 bases map to TRBD2. This CDR3 region has 15 residues. Germline lookup yields CDR1 SGHTA and CDR2 FQGNSA. With V trimmed by 5 bases and J by 7 bases, 10 bases remained unmatched. The chain's CDR3 is CASSVSGSTGNEQFF. The CDR3 coding sequence is TGTGCCAGCAGCGTCAGCGGGAGCACCGGGAATGAGCAGTTCTTC.